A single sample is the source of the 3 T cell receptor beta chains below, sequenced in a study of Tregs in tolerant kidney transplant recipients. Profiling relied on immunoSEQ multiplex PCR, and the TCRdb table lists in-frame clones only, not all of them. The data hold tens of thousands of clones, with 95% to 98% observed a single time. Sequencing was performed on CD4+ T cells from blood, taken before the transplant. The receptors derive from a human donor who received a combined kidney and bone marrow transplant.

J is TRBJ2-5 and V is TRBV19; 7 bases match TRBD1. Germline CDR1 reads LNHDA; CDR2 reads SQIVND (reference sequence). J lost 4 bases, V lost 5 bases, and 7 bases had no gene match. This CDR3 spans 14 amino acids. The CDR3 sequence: CASSLHDRVETQYF. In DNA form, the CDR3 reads TGTGCCAGTAGTCTTCATGACAGGGTAGAGACCCAGTACTTC.

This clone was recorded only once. This CDR3 is CASSREETQYF. The CDR3 region has the DNA TGTGCCAGCAGCCGAGAAGAGACCCAGTACTTC. The genes are TRBV7-6 and TRBJ2-5; D is unclear. V lost 5 bases, J lost 3 bases, and 4 bases lay in between. From germline, CDR1 is SGHVS and CDR2 FNYEAQ. The CDR3 spans 11 residues.

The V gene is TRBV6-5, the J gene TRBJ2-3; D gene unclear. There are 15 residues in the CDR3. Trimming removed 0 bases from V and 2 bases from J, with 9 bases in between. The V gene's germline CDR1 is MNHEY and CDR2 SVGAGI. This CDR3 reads CASSYSPFYTDTQYF. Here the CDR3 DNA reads TGTGCCAGCAGTTACTCACCCTTCTACACAGATACGCAGTATTTT.